The present T cell receptor (beta chain) was sequenced within a study of shared clonotypes between healthy human individuals (dated by TCRdb to 2020 to 2021). Some background on the complete study: A couple of women and three men aged 18 to 49 years were included in the cohort. Per donor, three plates each were used for CD4 naive and CD4 memory, two for CD8 naive, and one for CD8 memory. To estimate repertoire size and how much clonotype sharing occurs between individuals, the study deeply sequenced the blood TCR repertoires of five healthy adults. To increase sequencing depth and limit assay-specific biases, different laboratories used diverse techniques to prepare libraries and sequence TCR repertoires. Between about 0.94 and 8.9 billion PBMCs per donor were obtained by leukapheresis. What the authors observed across the whole study: Pairwise subsampling led to the expectation that sequencing depth would affect the degree of clonotype sharing among donors. Compared with non-shared clonotypes, clonotypes shared by all four sorted-subset donors had higher generation probabilities. Estimated clonotype richness was generally larger for naive than for memory subsets. Because the study included only a small number of donors, the genetic and exposure-history diversity represented was limited. Sampling was restricted to blood, and TCR repertoires in tissues likely differ from the TCR repertoires found in blood. Sharing across several donors was observed for about 5% of naive CD4, over 3% of naive CD8, over 2% of memory CD4, and roughly 0.43% of memory CD8 clonotypes. Incomplete sequencing was indicated by rarefaction of sorted-subset datasets, despite the large sequencing depth.

Using the deep immunoSEQ assay, TCR CDR3 regions were amplified from genomic DNA by multiplex PCR. Extracted genomic DNA from each cell subset was distributed evenly across all wells of several immunoSEQ 96-well plates, and each plate was treated as a replicate. For sorted subsets, each replicate PCR was loaded with approximately 190 ng genomic DNA, equivalent to 30,000 or so T cell genomes. The purified libraries were quantified using a Qubit 3.0 fluorometer, sized with a Bioanalyzer 2100, and then quantified again using the KAPA Library Quantification kit. Every immunoSEQ 96-well plate was sequenced on a dedicated single-read 150-cycle Illumina NextSeq 550 flow cell. In the paper's pipeline: The immunoSEQ output contained only junctional sequences without quality scores, so filtering could not match that applied to full-length reads. To assign V/J genes and CDR3, sequences were annotated using PyIR, a Python wrapper for IgBLAST v1.9, with IMGT germline references. Reads were removed for weak V/J assignments (E-value above 1e-6), missing CDR3, stop codons, out-of-frame junctions, or ambiguous translated residues. V3J clonotypes were defined by identical inferred V gene, J gene, and CDR3 amino acid sequence. The percentage overlap between two repertoires was calculated by dividing the number of shared unique clonotypes by the size of the smaller repertoire. Repertoire richness was assessed with RTK rarefaction, the Chao1 estimator, and Recon v2.1 estimates of unobserved clonotypes. Generation probabilities for all TCRbeta clonotypes obtained by the gDNA method from several donors were computed using OLGA. In its TCRdb copy, this immuneACCESS table keeps in-frame sequences only and misses some clones. Where compared with another copy, unresolved V genes explain less than half of these, and the others have no known cause. V and J calls and clone size follow that table, whereas D and trimming were derived from the DNA. The sample includes 1.4 million to 1.5 million clones, with roughly 97% observed a single time. The top ten hold roughly 1.2% of the sample.

V loses 3 bases, J loses 0 bases, and the germline ends lie 16 bases apart. The cysteine opens and the phenylalanine closes a CDR3 of 17 amino acids. Of the read, only the CDR3 DNA is kept; its 51 bases are in frame from base 1. The germline V gene (reference sequence) supplies CDR1 SGHNT and CDR2 YYREEE. In the case of this clone: Its antigen is unknown. The record has no base qualities; no much larger clone is one base away.

The donors were healthy, HIV-negative adults who had no recently reported acute infections or vaccinations. Only Caucasian adults living in Nashville, Tennessee, USA were represented among the donors. CD4+ T cells were enriched by magnetic negative selection, after which naive cells were positively selected on CD45RA and the negative fraction was taken as the memory subset. Blood was obtained by leukapheresis, after which PBMCs were separated by Ficoll-Histopaque density gradient centrifugation and cryopreserved in liquid nitrogen vapor phase. Purity and quantity of every magnetically sorted T cell population were checked by analytical flow cytometry. Genomic DNA was isolated from each sorted fraction and quantified by UV absorbance on a Nanodrop 2000c.

Sequenced input: naive CD4+ T cells sorted from blood. The cell subset or site tag for this specimen amounts to: CD45RA+ positively selected. This chain joins TRBV5-4 to TRBJ1-3; no D segment can be confidently identified. The clonotype comes from a man younger than 45 in good health. The DNA sequence follows: TGTGCCAGCAGCTCTCCCGGACTGCCCGCCTCTGGAAACACCATATATTTT. This sequence encodes CASSSPGLPASGNTIYF.